Listed below are T cell receptor beta chains from one sample, sequenced in a study of blood T cell repertoires in COVID-19. Produced via immunoSEQ multiplex PCR; TCRdb's table is partial and in-frame only. The table records about 160,000 clones, more than 65% of them present only once. Sequencing used PBMCs or T cells enriched from blood (not recorded which). The source is a man aged 55 to 70 who had recovered from COVID-19. CDR3s include the opening cysteine and the closing phenylalanine or tryptophan. The D gene is left open where the match is weak. A row's size may be missing; if present it is once, few, many or a size class.

clone size: NA; J gene: TRBJ1-2; D gene: TRBD1; V gene: TRBV7-3; CDR3 DNA: TGTGCCAGCAGCCCCCAAGGCGGGACAGGGGTAGTCTATGGCTACACCTTC; CDR3 protein: CASSPQGGTGVVYGYTF
clone size: few; J gene: TRBJ2-1; D gene: NA; V gene: TRBV6-5; CDR3 DNA: TGTGCCAGCGGCATCAGGGAATCCTACAATGAGCAGTTCTTC; CDR3 protein: CASGIRESYNEQFF
clone size: NA; J gene: TRBJ2-7; D gene: NA; V gene: TRBV28; CDR3 DNA: TGTGCCAGCAGTTTAACTGCCTACGAGCAGTACTTC; CDR3 protein: CASSLTAYEQYF
clone size: NA; J gene: TRBJ1-5; D gene: NA; V gene: TRBV5-6; CDR3 DNA: TGTGCCAGCAGCTTACAACAGGCTAGCAATCAGCCCCAGCATTTT; CDR3 protein: CASSLQQASNQPQHF
clone size: NA; J gene: TRBJ2-3; D gene: TRBD1; V gene: TRBV2; CDR3 DNA: TGTGCCAGGGGGACAGGGACGAGGACAGATACGCAGTATTTT; CDR3 protein: CARGTGTRTDTQYF
clone size: few; J gene: TRBJ1-3; D gene: NA; V gene: TRBV6-5; CDR3 DNA: TGTGCCAGCAGGCTATACTCTGGAAACACCATATATTTT; CDR3 protein: CASRLYSGNTIYF
clone size: NA; J gene: TRBJ2-3; D gene: NA; V gene: TRBV27; CDR3 DNA: TGTGCCAGCAGTTTCAGTAGACAGACAGATACGCAGTATTTT; CDR3 protein: CASSFSRQTDTQYF
clone size: NA; J gene: TRBJ2-4; D gene: TRBD2; V gene: TRBV6-5; CDR3 DNA: TGTGCCAGCAGGAGCAGTTCTAGCGGTGACATTCAGTACTTC; CDR3 protein: CASRSSSSGDIQYF
clone size: NA; J gene: TRBJ1-5; D gene: TRBD1; V gene: TRBV28; CDR3 DNA: TGTGCCAGCAGTCCGGACAGTAGTTATGCGGAAGGGGGCTCGGGAGTAGCAAATCAGCCCCAGCATTTT; CDR3 protein: CASSPDSSYAEGGSGVANQPQHF
clone size: NA; J gene: TRBJ2-7; D gene: TRBD1; V gene: TRBV2; CDR3 DNA: TGTGCCACCCGACAGGGTTACGAGCAGTACTTC; CDR3 protein: CATRQGYEQYF
clone size: NA; J gene: TRBJ1-5; D gene: TRBD1; V gene: TRBV11-3; CDR3 DNA: TGTGCCAGCAGCCCCTCCGCAAGGGGACAGAGTAGCAATCAGCCCCAGCATTTT; CDR3 protein: CASSPSARGQSSNQPQHF
clone size: NA; J gene: TRBJ1-2; D gene: NA; V gene: TRBV7-9; CDR3 DNA: TGTGCCAGCAGCTTAGTATCAGGGGCCAACTATGGCTACACCTTC; CDR3 protein: CASSLVSGANYGYTF
clone size: NA; J gene: TRBJ1-3; D gene: NA; V gene: TRBV6-5; CDR3 DNA: TGTGCCAGCACTTCCCTGGGCGGAAACACCATATATTTT; CDR3 protein: CASTSLGGNTIYF
clone size: NA; J gene: TRBJ1-3; D gene: NA; V gene: TRBV21-1; CDR3 DNA: TGTGCCAGCAGCAAAGGACTAGGAAACACCATATATTTT; CDR3 protein: CASSKGLGNTIYF
clone size: NA; J gene: TRBJ2-5; D gene: TRBD2; V gene: TRBV7-2; CDR3 DNA: TGTGCCAGCAGCAATTGGCTGGGAGGGGAGACCCAGTACTTC; CDR3 protein: CASSNWLGGETQYF
clone size: NA; J gene: TRBJ2-7; D gene: TRBD1; V gene: TRBV27; CDR3 DNA: TGTGCCAGCGGGACCGGACAGGGGTGGAACGAGCAGTACTTC; CDR3 protein: CASGTGQGWNEQYF